The 5 T cell receptor beta chains below all came from one sample that was sequenced in a study of T cell responses to AZD1222 COVID-19 vaccine. Only in-frame clones appear in the TCRdb table, and some are missing; sequencing was by immunoSEQ multiplex PCR. The table shows 150,000 to 200,000 clones, with over 90% occurring only once. This sample comprised peripheral blood, obtained on day 0 of AZD1222 vaccination. These receptor sequences come from an adult in good health.

V gene TRBV13 combines with J gene TRBJ2-7, with a tentative D call TRBD1 (6 bases). This CDR3 has 15 amino acids. V was shortened by 5 bases and J by 7 bases, with 21 bases between the two germline ends. The germline gives CDR1 PRHDT, CDR2 FYEKMQ (reference sequence). CDR3 amino acids: CASSPRTYTGLEQYF. The CDR3 nucleotides are TGTGCCAGCAGCCCAAGGACCTATACAGGGCTTGAGCAGTACTTC.

The J gene is TRBJ2-7, the V gene TRBV5-6; D is uncertain. The germline CDR1 and CDR2 sequences are SGHDT and YYEEEE. The CDR3 runs to 11 residues. Deletions cut 4 bases from V and 0 bases from J, with 2 bases between. The CDR3 region is CASSASYEQYF. The CDR3 DNA sequence: TGTGCCAGCAGCGCCTCCTACGAGCAGTACTTC. Full variable domain (missing parts from reference TRBV5-6 and TRBJ2-7): DAGVTQSPTHLIKTRGQQVTLRCSPKSGHDTVSWYQQALGQGPQFIFQYYEEEERQRGNFPDRFSGHQFPNYSSELNVNALLLGDSALYLCASSASYEQYFGPGTRLTVT.

V is TRBV6-5 and J is TRBJ1-1; 7 bases match TRBD1. The CDR3 length is 13 residues. Unmatched junction bases numbered 6, after V lost 7 bases and J lost 4 bases. Germline V gene data show CDR1 as MNHEY and CDR2 as SVGAGI. The CDR3 DNA reads TGTGCCAGCAACTTACAGGGGAGCACTGAAGCTTTCTTT. Residues: CASNLQGSTEAFF.

V is TRBV7-9 and J is TRBJ1-1; 7 positions agree with TRBD1. The CDR3 length is 12 residues. V dropped 5 bases and J dropped 4; count of bases not matched to a gene: 1. Germline CDR1 reads SEHNR; CDR2 reads FQNEAQ (reference sequence). The CDR3 spells CASSRQGTEAFF. The DNA of the CDR3 is TGTGCCAGCAGCCGACAGGGCACTGAAGCTTTCTTT. Looking up the rest from reference TRBV7-9 and TRBJ1-1 gives the full variable domain: DTGVSQNPRHKITKRGQNVTFRCDPISEHNRLYWYRQTLGQGPEFLTYFQNEAQLEKSRLLSDRFSAERPKGSFSTLEIQRTEQGDSAMYLCASSRQGTEAFFGQGTRLTVV.

This clone appeared once. V gene TRBV5-4 combines with J gene TRBJ2-7, with TRBD2 as a possible D gene (6 bases). V was trimmed by 5 bases and J by 4 bases, leaving 16 bases between them. Germline V gene data show CDR1 as SGHNT and CDR2 as YYREEE (reference sequence). The CDR3 has 14 amino acids. The CDR3 reads CASSSEPGAYEQYF. CDR3 nucleotides: TGTGCCAGCAGTTCCGAGCCGGGAGCGTACGAGCAGTACTTC.